The 2 T cell receptor beta chains listed next were all sequenced from one sample in a study of T cells after posttransplantation cyclophosphamide. TCRdb keeps only in-frame clones here, not all; method: immunoSEQ multiplex PCR. The record shows some 40,000 clones for this sample, with no singletons present. The material sequenced was PBMCs. All receptors derive from a woman in her forties or fifties in good health and a related stem cell transplant donor.

This clone was recorded many times. The genes are TRBV7-9 and TRBJ1-2, with a possible D match to TRBD1 (5 bases). V lost 5 bases, J lost 4 bases, and 8 bases lay in between. CDR1 SEHNR and CDR2 FQNEAQ come from the germline V gene (reference sequence). This CDR3 contains 12 residues. Here the CDR3 reads CASSRQSYGYTF. CDR3 DNA: TGTGCCAGCAGCCGACAGAGCTATGGCTACACCTTC.

This clone has at least ten counts. The rearrangement uses TRBV7-2 and TRBJ2-1, with 7 nucleotides matching TRBD1. This CDR3 has 14 residues. Trimming took 3 bases from V and 6 from J; bases not matched to a gene: 5. In germline, CDR1 is SGHTA, CDR2 FQGNSA. The CDR3 spells CASSFGTDFNEQFF. Written as DNA, the CDR3 is TGTGCCAGCAGCTTCGGGACAGATTTCAATGAGCAGTTCTTC. Variable domain in full (rest from reference TRBV7-2 and TRBJ2-1): GAGVSQSPSNKVTEKGKDVELRCDPISGHTALYWYRQSLGQGLEFLIYFQGNSAPDKSGLPSDRFSAERTGGSVSTLTIQRTQQEDSAVYLCASSFGTDFNEQFFGPGTRLTVL.